A selection of T cell receptor beta chains follows, all from one sample in a study of shared clonotypes between healthy human individuals. The repertoire was sequenced with immunoSEQ multiplex PCR; TCRdb's copy has only in-frame clones and lacks some. Of fewer than 1 million clones listed, roughly 96% are singletons. Sequencing input: naive CD8+ T cells sorted from blood. These receptors all come from a man aged 25-45 years in good health. Each CDR3 is given with its conserved first and last residue. D genes are given only for firm matches.

cdr3_aa | j_call | d_call | v_call
CASSHKVGTGGRKLFF | TRBJ1-4 | TRBD1 | TRBV27
CASSIGSGTGIYEQYF | TRBJ2-7 | TRBD1 | TRBV19
CASSPGTGNTEAFF | TRBJ1-1 | TRBD1 | TRBV5-1
CASSSVLRGDNEQFF | TRBJ2-1 | NA | TRBV11-2
CASSLVPGRERYEQYF | TRBJ2-7 | TRBD2 | TRBV27
CARRGSYGYTF | TRBJ1-2 | NA | TRBV21-1
CASSPPGWAETQYF | TRBJ2-5 | NA | TRBV10-2
CASSGGLAGVRETQYF | TRBJ2-5 | TRBD2 | TRBV4-2
CASSQDRFSYEQFF | TRBJ2-1 | NA | TRBV4-3
CASSEVGTEANQPQHF | TRBJ1-5 | TRBD1 | TRBV25-1
CSVFRDDSFF | TRBJ2-1 | NA | TRBV20-1
CASSNGPLSGYGYTF | TRBJ1-2 | NA | TRBV27
CASRDRGFTDTQYF | TRBJ2-3 | TRBD1 | TRBV5-4
CATGTRGYGSDEQFF | TRBJ2-1 | NA | TRBV27
CASSQGLAGVWETQYF | TRBJ2-5 | TRBD2 | TRBV14
CASSGTDYEQYF | NA | TRBD1 | TRBV28
CASSPGTSGTETQYF | TRBJ2-5 | TRBD2 | TRBV4-1
CASSLGGTPYEQYF | TRBJ2-7 | NA | TRBV27
CASSHASGSVYEQYF | TRBJ2-7 | TRBD2 | TRBV4-1
CASSRTSRDEQFF | TRBJ2-1 | TRBD2 | TRBV7-9
CSVEGGQGELEQYF | TRBJ2-7 | TRBD1 | TRBV29-1